This entry describes one T cell receptor (beta chain). This entry comes from a study of PD-L1 blockade in urothelial cancer. About the study: Reported median T cell count for blood samples was more than 140,000.

Time point denoted: pretreatment peripheral blood. The repertoire was sequenced with immunoSEQ multiplex PCR; TCRdb's copy has only in-frame clones and lacks some. The table lists over 100,000 clones, about four fifths of them singletons. Specimen: PBMCs, collected around atezolizumab (anti-PD-L1) treatment. The clonotype comes from a man aged 45-65 years with urothelial cancer.

This CDR3 is CASSPSGSTDTQYF. The CDR3 DNA is TGTGCCAGCAGCCCCAGCGGGAGCACAGATACGCAGTATTTT. This chain links TRBV9 with TRBJ2-3; D is perhaps TRBD2 (6 bases). Germline CDR1 and CDR2: SGDLS and YYNGEE. The CDR3 contains 14 residues. V shed 4 bases and J shed 0 bases, with 9 bases lying between them.